This T cell receptor (beta chain) was captured by sequencing in a study of T cell responses to AZD1222 COVID-19 vaccine. Study-wide results and caveats: Across spike, vaccine-associated CD4 TCRs were found, dominant at 160-218 and 743-854.

Produced via immunoSEQ multiplex PCR; TCRdb's table is partial and in-frame only. The sample holds 90,000 to 120,000 clones; around 86% are singletons and the top ten take approximately 3%. Concerning this clone itself: What it recognizes is unknown.

J gave up 6 bases and V 1 base, and 4 bases lay outside the gene matches. The CDR3 is 15 amino acids. In germline, CDR1 is MNHNS, CDR2 SASEGT. The chain carries TRBV6-1 and TRBJ1-4; TRBD1 matches 8 bases. This sample comprised peripheral blood, obtained 28 days after the second dose of the MenACWY control vaccine. The receptor comes from an adult who received the MenACWY meningococcal vaccine as a control. CDR3 loop: CASSEESGGYEKLFF. The CDR3 region has the DNA TGTGCCAGCAGTGAAGAATCAGGGGGCTATGAAAAACTGTTTTTT.